Listed here is a single T cell receptor beta chain. Produced via immunoSEQ multiplex PCR; TCRdb's table is partial and in-frame only. The sample contains 250,000 to 350,000 clones, 85% of which appear only once. These data originate in a study of blood T cell repertoires in COVID-19. Living in 20 to 30 US areas, the participants were between roughly 18 and 95 years of age. Participants had their cohort set by participant-reported clinical history. The CDR3 consists of 14 residues. Trimming took 4 bases from V and 8 from J, leaving 15 bases between them. Germline lookup yields CDR1 SGHRS and CDR2 YFSETQ.

Sequencing used PBMCs or T cells enriched from blood (not recorded which). The receptor was derived from a woman in her forties or fifties who had recovered from COVID-19. This sequence joins TRBV5-1 and TRBJ1-4; tentatively, D is TRBD1 (5 bases). This CDR3 is CASSAGPAGEKLFF. CDR3 sequence (DNA): TGCGCCAGCAGCGCGGGGCCCGCTGGGGAAAAACTGTTTTTT.